This TCR beta chain was recorded in a study of blood T cell repertoires in COVID-19. Overall study context: Sites across the United States, Italy and Spain contributed samples from acute and convalescent COVID-19.

TCRdb keeps only in-frame clones here, not all; method: immunoSEQ multiplex PCR. The sample contains roughly 300,000 clones, about 90% of which appear only once. This clone was detected only once. This sequence was found in a woman aged 25 to 39 who had recovered from COVID-19. The material sequenced was PBMCs or T cells enriched from blood (not recorded which).

CDR3 loop: CASRQDSNTEAFF. CDR3 bases: TGTGCCAGCAGGCAGGACAGTAACACTGAAGCTTTCTTT. This chain joins TRBV2 and TRBJ1-1; tentative D call: TRBD1 (6 bases). With 6 bases removed from V and 2 bases from J, the gap between germline ends came to 10 bases. Germline loops: CDR1 SNHLY, CDR2 FYNNEI. The CDR3 covers 13 residues.